The source of this TCR beta chain is a study of blood T cell repertoires in COVID-19. Study background: The United States, Italy and Spain supplied acute and convalescent COVID-19 samples. From T cells, B-cell-depleted T cells, or PBMCs came the material, which was cDNA or gDNA.

The study assigned cohorts using participant-reported clinical history. The ends lost 0 bases at V and 6 bases at J; junction bases unmatched: 8. Looked up from germline, CDR1 is LGHNA and CDR2 is YSLEER. The CDR3 extends over 17 amino acids. Original processing notes: Quantification of nucleated cells was approximated via reference gene primer amplification. TCRdb's copy holds only in-frame clones and misses some; the assay was immunoSEQ multiplex PCR. The V and J calls and clone size were taken over from that table, and D and trimming were inferred from the DNA. This repertoire shows about 170,000 clones, around 83% found once; its top ten account for roughly 4%.

The clonotype originates from a woman in her forties or fifties in a cohort exposed to, infected with or recovered from COVID-19 (not recorded which). Source material: PBMCs or T cells enriched from blood (not recorded which). The chain recombines TRBV4-3 with TRBJ2-2, with 9 bases matching TRBD2. CDR3 coding DNA: TGCGCCAGCAGCCAAGATCGGGGCGGGGGGGCCCCCGGGGAGCTGTTTTTT. Protein sequence: CASSQDRGGGAPGELFF.